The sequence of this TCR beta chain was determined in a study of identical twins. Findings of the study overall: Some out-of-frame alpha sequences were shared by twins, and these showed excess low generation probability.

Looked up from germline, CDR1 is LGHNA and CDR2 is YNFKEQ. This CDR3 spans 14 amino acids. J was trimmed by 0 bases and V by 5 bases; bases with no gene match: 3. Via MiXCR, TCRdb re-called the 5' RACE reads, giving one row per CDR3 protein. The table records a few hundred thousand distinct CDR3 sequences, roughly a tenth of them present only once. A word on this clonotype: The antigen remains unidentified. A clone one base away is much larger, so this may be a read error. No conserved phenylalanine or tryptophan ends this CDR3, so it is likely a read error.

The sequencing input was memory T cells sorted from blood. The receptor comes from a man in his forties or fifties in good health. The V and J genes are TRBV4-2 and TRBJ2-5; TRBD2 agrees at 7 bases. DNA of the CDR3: TGTGCCAGCAGCGTCAGCGGGGACCAAGAGACCCAGTACTTG. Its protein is CASSVSGDQETQYL.